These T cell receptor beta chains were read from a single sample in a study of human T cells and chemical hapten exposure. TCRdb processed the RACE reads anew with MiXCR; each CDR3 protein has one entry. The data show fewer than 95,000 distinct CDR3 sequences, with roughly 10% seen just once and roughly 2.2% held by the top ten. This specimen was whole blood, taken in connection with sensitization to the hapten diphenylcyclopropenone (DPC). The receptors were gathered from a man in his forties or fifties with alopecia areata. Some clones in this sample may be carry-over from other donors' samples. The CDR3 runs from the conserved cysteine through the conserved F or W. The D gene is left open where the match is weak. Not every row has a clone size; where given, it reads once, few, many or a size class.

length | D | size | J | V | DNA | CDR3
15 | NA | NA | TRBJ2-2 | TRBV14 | TGTGCCAGCAGCCAAAGGCAGGCGCACACCGGGGAGCTGTTTTTT | CASSQRQAHTGELFF
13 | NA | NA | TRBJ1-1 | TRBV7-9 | TGTGCCAGCAGCTTGGGGGGCGGCACTGAAGCTTTCTTT | CASSLGGGTEAFF
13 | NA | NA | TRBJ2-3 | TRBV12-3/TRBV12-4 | TGTGCCAGCAAGGGACTTAACACAGATACGCAGTATTTT | CASKGLNTDTQYF
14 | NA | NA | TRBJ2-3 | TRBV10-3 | TGTGCCACCAAGGGCGTGAGCGACACAGATACGCAGTATTTT | CATKGVSDTDTQYF
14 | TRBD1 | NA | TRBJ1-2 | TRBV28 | TGTGCCAGCAGTTTATCAACCGACAGGGTCGGCTACACCTTC | CASSLSTDRVGYTF
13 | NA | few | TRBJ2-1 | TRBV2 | TGTGCCAGCAGTACCGGGACTCCCAATGAGCAGTTCTTC | CASSTGTPNEQFF
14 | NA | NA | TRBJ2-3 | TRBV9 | TGTGCCAGCAGCGCAGGACTTATCACAGATACGCAGTATTTT | CASSAGLITDTQYF
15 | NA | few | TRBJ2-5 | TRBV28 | TGTGCCAGCTGTTCTGACATCGGGACTGCAGAGACCCAGTACTTC | CASCSDIGTAETQYF
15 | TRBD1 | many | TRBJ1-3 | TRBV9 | TGTGCCAGCAGCGTAGTGGGACAGAAGGGAAACACCATATATTTT | CASSVVGQKGNTIYF
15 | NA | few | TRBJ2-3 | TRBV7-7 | TGTGCTAGCAGCTTATTGTCAGGAGGCACAGATACGCAGTATTTT | CASSLLSGGTDTQYF
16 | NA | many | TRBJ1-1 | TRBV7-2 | TGTGCCAGCAGCTCCGCCAAGCTGTTGGGAGGCACTGAAGCTTTCTTT | CASSSAKLLGGTEAFF
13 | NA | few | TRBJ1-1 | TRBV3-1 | TGTGCCAGCAGTCTAAGACCGAACACTGAAGCTTTCTTT | CASSLRPNTEAFF
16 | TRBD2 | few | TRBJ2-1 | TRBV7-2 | TGTGCCAGCAGCTCCTCTAGCGGGCAAAGGGTAGATGAGCAGTTCTTC | CASSSSSGQRVDEQFF
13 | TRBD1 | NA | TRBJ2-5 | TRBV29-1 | TGCAGCGTATCCGGGACAGTTAGGGAGACCCAGTACTTC | CSVSGTVRETQYF
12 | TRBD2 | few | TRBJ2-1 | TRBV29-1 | TGCAGTGGGACTAGCGGTCTTGGGGAGCAGTTCTTC | CSGTSGLGEQFF
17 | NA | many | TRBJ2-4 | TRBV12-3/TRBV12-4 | TGTGCCAGCAGTTCCAGTTCGACAGGTTGGGCCAAAAACATTCAGTACTTC | CASSSSSTGWAKNIQYF
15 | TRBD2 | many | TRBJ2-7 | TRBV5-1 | TGCGCCAGCAGCCCGCGGACTAGCGGGACGTCCGCGCAGTACTTC | CASSPRTSGTSAQYF